This TCR beta chain was identified in a study of blood T cell repertoires in COVID-19. Turning to the study itself: The study drew acute and convalescent COVID-19 samples from the United States, Italy and Spain.

Study processing details: Cell counts per sample came from amplifying reference gene primers. Profiled with immunoSEQ multiplex PCR; TCRdb holds only in-frame clones, not every one. The V and J calls and clone size were taken over from that table, and D and trimming were inferred from the DNA. The repertoire holds 120,000 or so clones, with roughly three quarters as singletons. CDR1 and CDR2 (germline): PRHDT, FYEKMQ (reference sequence). J gave up 7 bases and V 5 bases, and 7 bases lay outside the gene matches. The CDR3 extends over 14 amino acids. The chain uses TRBV13 and TRBJ2-5; 10 positions match TRBD1. Sequenced sample: peripheral blood. The sequence was obtained from a human donor in a cohort sampled during active COVID-19. As DNA, the CDR3 is TGTGCCAGCAGCCCTCGGACAGGGGGGGGGACCCAGTACTTC. It yields the protein CASSPRTGGGTQYF.